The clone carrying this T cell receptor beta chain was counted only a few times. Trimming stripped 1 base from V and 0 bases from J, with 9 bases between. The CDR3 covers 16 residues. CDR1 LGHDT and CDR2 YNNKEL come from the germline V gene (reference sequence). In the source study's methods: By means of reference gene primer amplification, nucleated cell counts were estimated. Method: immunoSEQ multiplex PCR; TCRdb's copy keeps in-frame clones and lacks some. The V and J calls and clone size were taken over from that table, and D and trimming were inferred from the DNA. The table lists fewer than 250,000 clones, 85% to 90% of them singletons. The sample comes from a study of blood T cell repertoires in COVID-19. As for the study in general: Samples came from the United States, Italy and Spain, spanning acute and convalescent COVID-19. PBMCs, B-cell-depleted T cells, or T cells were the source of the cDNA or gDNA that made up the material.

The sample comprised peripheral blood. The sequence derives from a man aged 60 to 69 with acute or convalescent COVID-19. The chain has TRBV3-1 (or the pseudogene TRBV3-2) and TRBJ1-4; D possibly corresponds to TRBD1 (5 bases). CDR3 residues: CASSQAAGSTNEKLFF. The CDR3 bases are TGTGCCAGCAGCCAAGCGGCAGGGTCAACTAATGAAAAACTGTTTTTT.